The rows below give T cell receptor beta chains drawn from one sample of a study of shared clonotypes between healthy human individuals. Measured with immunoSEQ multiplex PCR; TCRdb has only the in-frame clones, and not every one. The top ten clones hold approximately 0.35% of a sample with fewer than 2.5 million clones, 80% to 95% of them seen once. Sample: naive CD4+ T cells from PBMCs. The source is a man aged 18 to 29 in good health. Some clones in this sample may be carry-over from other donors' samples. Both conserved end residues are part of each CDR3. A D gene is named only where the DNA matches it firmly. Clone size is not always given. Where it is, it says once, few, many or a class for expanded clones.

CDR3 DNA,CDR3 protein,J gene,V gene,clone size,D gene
TGTGCCAGTGTAGAGCCGGGACAGCATTACAATGAGCAGTTCTTC,CASVEPGQHYNEQFF,TRBJ2-1,TRBV28,.,TRBD1
TGCAGCGTGGCTAATGTGAACACTGAAGCTTTCTTT,CSVANVNTEAFF,TRBJ1-1,TRBV29-1,.,.
TGTGCCAGCACCCTACAGGGCGAAAGTGGCTACACCTTC,CASTLQGESGYTF,TRBJ1-2,TRBV7-9,.,.
TGTGCCACCAGATTAATTGAAGCTTTCTTT,CATRLIEAFF,TRBJ1-1,TRBV28,.,.
TGTGCCATCAGTGAGTCGGGTACAGGGGGCTCCTACGAGCAGTACTTC,CAISESGTGGSYEQYF,TRBJ2-7,TRBV10-3,.,TRBD1
TGTGCCAGCAGTTTTCGTCCGCCCCAGCATTTT,CASSFRPPQHF,TRBJ1-5,TRBV28,.,.
TGTGCCAGCAGCTTAGTAAGGGAAGTAGTCTACGAGCAGTACTTC,CASSLVREVVYEQYF,TRBJ2-7,TRBV7-2,.,.
TGTGCCACCCGATACGGGACAGGGGATTACACATGGCAGTACTTC,CATRYGTGDYTWQYF,TRBJ2-7,TRBV6-5,.,TRBD1
TGTGCCAGCACTGTCGGGGCCTTAGGCTACACCTTC,CASTVGALGYTF,TRBJ1-2,TRBV6-1,.,.
TGCAGCGTTTTACGGGGGCAGAGCTCCTACGAGCAGTACTTC,CSVLRGQSSYEQYF,TRBJ2-7,TRBV29-1,.,.
TGTGCCAGCAGCGTAGCGGTAGCAGGAATAGAGACCCAGTACTTC,CASSVAVAGIETQYF,TRBJ2-5,TRBV9,.,.
TGTGCCAGCAGCCCCGGACTAGCTAAAGAGACCCAGTACTTC,CASSPGLAKETQYF,TRBJ2-5,TRBV11-3,.,TRBD2
TGTGCCAGCAATCTGTTGAGGAACACTGAAGCTTTCTTT,CASNLLRNTEAFF,TRBJ1-1,TRBV6-5,.,.
TGTGCCAGCACTAAAGGAAGTACCGGGGCCAACGTCCTGACTTTC,CASTKGSTGANVLTF,TRBJ2-6,TRBV28,.,.
TGTGCCAGCAGCCACAGACAGGGTGGCTACGAGCAGTACTTC,CASSHRQGGYEQYF,TRBJ2-7,TRBV7-2,.,TRBD1
TGTGCCAGCAGCGCGGGTGGGGGCCAAGAGACCCAGTACTTC,CASSAGGGQETQYF,TRBJ2-5,TRBV9,.,.
TGTGCCAGCAGCTCCGACAGGGGGAACTACGAGCAGTACTTC,CASSSDRGNYEQYF,TRBJ2-7,TRBV7-3,.,TRBD1
TGTGCCAGCAGCTTGGGCGGACAGGAAGAGACCCAGTACTTC,CASSLGGQEETQYF,TRBJ2-5,TRBV28,.,TRBD1
TGCGCCAGCAGCCAAGATGGAAGGAGGGCCAACGTCCTGACTTTC,CASSQDGRRANVLTF,TRBJ2-6,TRBV4-1,once,.
TGTGCCAGTAGTATAACTATCAGGGGGCGCGGAAGGGCTTTCTTT,CASSITIRGRGRAFF,TRBJ1-1,TRBV19,.,TRBD1
TGTGCCAGCTCACCTCGACAGGGAGAAAGAGAGACCCAGTACTTC,CASSPRQGERETQYF,TRBJ2-5,TRBV18,.,TRBD1
TGTGCCAGCAGTCGCAGCCGGACTAGCGCGACCTACAATGAGCAGTTCTTC,CASSRSRTSATYNEQFF,TRBJ2-1,TRBV27,.,TRBD2
TGCGCCAGCAGCTTGGATGTAGCGGGAGAAGATACGCAGTATTTT,CASSLDVAGEDTQYF,TRBJ2-3,TRBV5-1,.,TRBD2
TGCGCCAGCCGGGGAGGGGGAGGCTCCGCAACTAATGAAAAACTGTTTTTT,CASRGGGGSATNEKLFF,TRBJ1-4,TRBV5-1,.,.
TGTGCCAGCAGCCCGGGCACAGGGGCGTCCACCGGGGAGCTGTTTTTT,CASSPGTGASTGELFF,TRBJ2-2,TRBV5-4,.,TRBD1
TGCGCCAGCAGCCTGGCGTACAACTCCTACAATGAGCAGTTCTTC,CASSLAYNSYNEQFF,TRBJ2-1,TRBV5-1,.,.
TGTGCCAGCAGTGAGAAGACCCAGTACTTC,CASSEKTQYF,TRBJ2-5,TRBV2,.,.
TGTGCCAGCAGCTTAGAAACATACAATGAGCAGTTCTTC,CASSLETYNEQFF,TRBJ2-1,TRBV11-2,.,.